Each of the 8 T cell receptor beta chains below was sequenced from the same sample in a study of blood T cell repertoires in COVID-19 (dated by TCRdb to 2020 to 2021). Libraries were prepared through the immunoSEQ multiplex PCR assay. As stored in TCRdb, this immuneACCESS dataset retains in-frame rearrangements with V and J assigned. A fraction of the clones does not appear; measured against another copy, unresolved V genes explain less than half of the discrepancy, and the remainder lacks a known reason. Within this sample are almost 90,000 clones, with 90% of them counted one time only. The top ten constitute 5.5% to 8% of the sample. The sequenced sample consisted of peripheral blood. The source is a man between 18 and 35 years old with COVID-19, enrolled during active disease.

V usage is TRBV9 and J usage is TRBJ2-2, with 8 bases aligning to TRBD1. After removal of 0 bases from V and 6 bases from J, the junction contained 7 bases not matched to a gene. This CDR3 contains 16 residues. Germline CDR1 SGDLS, CDR2 YYNGEE. The CDR3 protein is CASSVGETGVPGELFF. The CDR3 DNA follows: TGTGCCAGCAGCGTAGGGGAGACAGGGGTTCCCGGGGAGCTGTTTTTT. Full variable domain (remainder filled in from reference TRBV9 and TRBJ2-2): DSGVTQTPKHLITATGQRVTLRCSPRSGDLSVYWYQQSLDQGLQFLIQYYNGEERAKGNILERFSAQQFPDLHSELNLSSLELGDSALYFCASSVGETGVPGELFFGEGSRLTVL.

The genes are TRBV27 and TRBJ1-5; no firm D call. Per the germline V gene, CDR1 is MNHEY and CDR2 is SMNVEV (reference sequence). V lost 7 bases to trimming and J lost 6 bases, with 19 bases between them. The CDR3 has 15 amino acids. CDR3: CASKTRGRTSQPQHF. The CDR3 nucleotides are TGTGCCAGCAAGACTAGAGGGAGGACGAGTCAGCCCCAGCATTTT.

The gene calls are TRBV6-2 or TRBV6-3 and TRBJ2-7; 10 nucleotides align to TRBD1. V lost 6 bases and J lost 3; bases outside the gene matches: 5. Looked up from germline, CDR1 is MNHEY and CDR2 is SVGEGT. The CDR3 has 14 amino acids. CDR3 nucleotide sequence: TGTGCCAGCAGCCGAGACAGGGGGCTCTACGAGCAGTACTTC. Translating it yields CASSRDRGLYEQYF.

The V and J genes are TRBV7-2 and TRBJ1-2; a possible D gene is TRBD1 (6 bases). Germline loops: CDR1 SGHTA, CDR2 FQGNSA. V was clipped by 5 bases and J by 5 bases, with 12 bases between them. The CDR3 runs 13 residues. The CDR3 DNA reads as TGTGCCAGCAGCGCAGGGGTGGGTTATGGCTACACCTTC. Translating gives CASSAGVGYGYTF.

Concerning this clone itself: One junction end disagrees with the germline gene, perhaps due to a read error. The V gene is TRBV7-7, the J gene TRBJ2-7; D may be TRBD1 (5 bases). The CDR3 is 14 amino acids. CDR1 and CDR2 (germline): SSHAT, FNYEAQ (reference sequence). CDR3 sequence (DNA): TGTGCTAGCAGCTTGGCCGGTAAGGGGTACGAGCAGTACTTC. Its translation is CASSLAGKGYEQYF. The full variable domain, rest sourced from reference TRBV7-7 and TRBJ2-7, is GAGVSQSPRYKVTKRGQDVTLRCDPISSHATLYWYQQALGQGPEFLTYFNYEAQPDKSGLPSDRFSAERPEGSISTLTIQRTEQRDSAMYRCASSLAGKGYEQYFGPGTRLTVT.

The chain recombines TRBV4-3 with TRBJ2-7; the match to TRBD1 covers 8 bases. Trimming at V came to 3 bases and at J to 5 bases, leaving 6 bases not matched to a gene. This CDR3 region has 14 residues. Germline-derived CDR1 and CDR2 are LGHNA and YSLEER. Here the CDR3 DNA reads TGCGCCAGCAGCCAGGGAGGACAGGGCGACGAGCAGTACTTC. Its translation is CASSQGGQGDEQYF.

This clone was found a few times. The chain is built from TRBV4-3 and TRBJ2-2; TRBD2 agrees at 9 bases. After removal of 5 bases from V and 3 bases from J, the junction contained 7 bases not matched to a gene. Germline lookup yields CDR1 LGHNA and CDR2 YSLEER. The CDR3 extends over 16 amino acids. In DNA form, the CDR3 reads TGCGCCAGCAGCAAGGGAGTAGCGGGAGACACCGGGGAGCTGTTTTTT. This gives the protein CASSKGVAGDTGELFF.

This chain joins TRBV10-3 and TRBJ1-1; D is undetermined. This CDR3 has 12 amino acids. CDR1 and CDR2 (germline): ENHRY, SYGVKD. Trimming left V 8 bases short and J 4 bases short, with 11 bases between. The CDR3 is CAIGSAGTEAFF. The DNA for the CDR3 is TGTGCCATCGGGTCCGCGGGCACTGAAGCTTTCTTT.